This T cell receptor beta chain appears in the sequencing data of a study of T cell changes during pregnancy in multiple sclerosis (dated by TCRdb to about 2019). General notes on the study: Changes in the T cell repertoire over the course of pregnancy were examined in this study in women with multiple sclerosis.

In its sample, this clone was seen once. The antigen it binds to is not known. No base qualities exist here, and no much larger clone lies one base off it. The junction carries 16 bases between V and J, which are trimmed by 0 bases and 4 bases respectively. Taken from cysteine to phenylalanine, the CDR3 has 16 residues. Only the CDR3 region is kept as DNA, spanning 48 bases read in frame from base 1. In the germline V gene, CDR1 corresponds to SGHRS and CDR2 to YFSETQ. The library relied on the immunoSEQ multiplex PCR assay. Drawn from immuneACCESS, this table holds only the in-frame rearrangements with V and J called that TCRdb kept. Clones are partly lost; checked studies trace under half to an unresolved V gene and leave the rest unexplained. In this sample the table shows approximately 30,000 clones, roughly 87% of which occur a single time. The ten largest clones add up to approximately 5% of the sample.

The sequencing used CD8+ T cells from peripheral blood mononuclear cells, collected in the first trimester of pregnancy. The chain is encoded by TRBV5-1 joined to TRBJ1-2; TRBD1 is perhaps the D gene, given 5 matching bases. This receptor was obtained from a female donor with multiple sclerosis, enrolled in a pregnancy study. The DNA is TGCGCCAGCAGCTTGGGCCCAGTCGGGACTGCCTATGGCTACACCTTC. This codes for CASSLGPVGTAYGYTF.